A single T cell receptor (beta chain) is shown here with its context. The antigen this receptor binds is unknown. No much larger clonotype is one base removed from it; base qualities were not supplied. These data come from a study of T cell changes during pregnancy in multiple sclerosis (dated by TCRdb to 2018 to 2020). In the study overall: In women with multiple sclerosis, the researchers looked at how the T cell repertoire shifted as pregnancy progressed.

Libraries came from the immunoSEQ multiplex PCR assay. Entries here come from immuneACCESS through TCRdb and include only in-frame sequences with V and J called. Some clones fail to appear in such tables; in the studies checked, an unresolved V gene covers under half of the shortfall, and the cause of the remainder is unknown. This sample has over 90,000 clones in its table, and roughly 93% of those were observed once. The ten biggest clones cover 0.9% to 0.95% of the sample. The CDR3 runs 14 residues from the cysteine to the phenylalanine. Solely the CDR3 DNA is kept, with 42 bases framed from the first base. The germline V gene (reference sequence) sets CDR1 to MNHEY and CDR2 to SMNVEV. V is cut by 6 bases and J by 2 bases, and the space between the germline ends is 13 bases.

The receptor's source is a female donor with multiple sclerosis, enrolled in a pregnancy study. Material: peripheral blood, obtained after pregnancy. This receptor chain uses TRBV27 and TRBJ1-1; the D gene is possibly TRBD1, with 6 bases matching. CDR3 protein: CASSWTVTNTEAFF. The DNA sequence is given as TGTGCCAGCAGCTGGACAGTCACAAACACTGAAGCTTTCTTT.